The subject of this entry is one TCR beta chain. This sample was taken from a study of control samples from healthy donors and cancer patients. The protocol was immunoSEQ multiplex PCR, while the TCRdb copy is restricted to in-frame clones and leaves out a portion. The table shows around 57,000 clones, with 91% occurring only once. The CDR3 extends over 14 amino acids. V shed 6 bases and J 5 bases; nucleotides not matched to a gene: 8. CDR1 MDHEN and CDR2 SYDVKM come from the germline V gene. The sequenced material came from PBMCs. This chain connects TRBV28 to TRBJ1-1; 8 nucleotides agree with TRBD1. This receptor was identified in a man aged 25 to 40 with colorectal cancer. In nucleotides, the CDR3 is TGTGCCAGCAGCCCAGGGGGCTTGGGTACTGAAGCTTTCTTT. It codes for CASSPGGLGTEAFF.